A selection of T cell receptor beta chains follows, all from one sample in a study of technical replicates of blood from a few donors. Sequenced by immunoSEQ multiplex PCR; TCRdb stores in-frame clones only, minus some. The sample contains some 100,000 clones, 96% of which appear only once. The sequencing sample was made of T cells isolated from PBMCs. The receptor set was obtained from a human donor in good health. Each CDR3 is given with its conserved first and last residue. D genes are given only for firm matches. Not every row has a clone size; where given, it reads once, few, many or a size class.

V gene	D gene	clone size	J gene	CDR3 protein	CDR3 DNA
TRBV4-1	TRBD2	-	TRBJ2-5	CASSLSGIRETQYF	TGCGCCAGCAGCTTGAGCGGGATCCGCGAGACCCAGTACTTC
TRBV28	-	-	TRBJ1-2	CASSPRLRQIYGYTF	TGTGCCAGCAGTCCCCGGTTGAGACAGATCTATGGCTACACCTTC
TRBV4-2	TRBD2	-	TRBJ2-3	CASSQVGTSDTDTQYF	TGTGCCAGCAGCCAAGTGGGGACTAGCGACACAGATACGCAGTATTTT
TRBV5-1	-	few	TRBJ1-1	CASRTQGSSEAFF	TGCGCCAGCAGGACACAGGGAAGTAGTGAAGCTTTCTTT
TRBV11-2	TRBD1	-	TRBJ2-7	CASSYIWGTADTYEQYF	TGTGCCAGCAGTTATATTTGGGGGACAGCCGATACCTACGAGCAGTACTTC
TRBV29-1	TRBD1	-	TRBJ2-7	CSAGTVGTGLHEQYF	TGCAGCGCCGGGACCGTTGGGACAGGGTTACACGAGCAGTACTTC
TRBV7-9	-	-	TRBJ2-5	CASSKGASWETQYF	TGTGCCAGCAGCAAAGGAGCAAGCTGGGAGACCCAGTACTTC
TRBV11-2	-	-	TRBJ1-6	CASSLAGRGSPLHF	TGTGCCAGCAGCTTAGCAGGGCGCGGTTCACCCCTCCACTTT
TRBV5-1	TRBD2	-	TRBJ2-3	CASSTRLAGDTQYF	TGCGCCAGCAGCACAAGACTAGCGGGGGATACGCAGTATTTT
TRBV25-1	-	-	TRBJ2-3	CASSEVIVSDTQYF	TGTGCCAGCAGTGAGGTAATAGTCTCAGATACGCAGTATTTT
TRBV4-1	TRBD1	-	TRBJ1-5	CASSHGLTKRPGQGRNQPQHF	TGCGCCAGCAGCCACGGACTAACTAAAAGACCGGGACAGGGCCGCAATCAGCCCCAGCATTTT
TRBV2	-	once	TRBJ1-5	CASSELSLGEPQHF	TGTGCCAGCAGTGAATTATCTTTAGGGGAACCCCAGCATTTT
TRBV5-1	TRBD1	-	TRBJ2-1	CASSDRVGNEQFF	TGCGCCAGCAGCGACAGGGTAGGGAATGAGCAGTTCTTC
TRBV6-5	TRBD1	-	TRBJ2-7	CAASQGQGSYEQYF	TGTGCCGCCTCGCAGGGACAGGGTTCCTACGAGCAGTACTTC
TRBV9	TRBD1	-	TRBJ1-1	CASSNPGTVGNTEAFF	TGTGCCAGCAGCAACCCCGGGACAGTCGGGAACACTGAAGCTTTCTTT
TRBV29-1	-	-	TRBJ2-5	CSVETIQETQYF	TGCAGCGTCGAAACTATCCAAGAGACCCAGTACTTC
TRBV14	TRBD1	-	TRBJ2-7	CASSPWTGATGEQYF	TGTGCCAGCAGCCCCTGGACAGGGGCCACGGGCGAGCAGTACTTC
TRBV10-1	TRBD1	-	TRBJ2-7	CASSSDRGMFYEQYF	TGCGCCAGCAGCAGCGACAGGGGTATGTTCTACGAGCAGTACTTC
TRBV6-6	-	-	TRBJ2-7	CASGASSSYEQYF	TGTGCCAGTGGGGCTTCGAGCTCCTACGAGCAGTACTTC
TRBV28	-	-	TRBJ2-2	CASSLFRVAGELFF	TGTGCCAGCAGTTTATTCAGGGTTGCCGGGGAGCTGTTTTTT
TRBV5-5	-	once	TRBJ2-7	CASSFPRQSYEQYF	TGTGCCAGCAGCTTTCCCCGACAGTCCTACGAGCAGTACTTC
TRBV2	-	-	TRBJ2-5	CASSANRGPQETQYF	TGTGCCAGCAGCGCCAACCGCGGGCCCCAAGAGACCCAGTACTTC
TRBV10-1	TRBD1	-	TRBJ2-7	CASSDHRDRGYSYEQYF	TGCGCCAGCAGTGATCACCGGGACAGGGGATACTCCTACGAGCAGTACTTC
TRBV5-5	TRBD2	once	TRBJ2-2	CATTGSGGPHTGELFF	TGTGCCACCACTGGTAGCGGGGGGCCCCACACCGGGGAGCTGTTTTTT
TRBV5-4	-	once	TRBJ2-6	CASSYRWSSGANVLTF	TGTGCCAGCAGCTACCGGTGGAGCTCTGGGGCCAACGTCCTGACTTTC
TRBV6-5	TRBD1	-	TRBJ2-1	CASSQEQGIKQFF	TGTGCCAGCAGTCAAGAACAGGGGATAAAGCAGTTCTTC
TRBV28	-	-	TRBJ2-3	CASSPGARDEDTQYF	TGTGCCAGCAGTCCAGGGGCCAGAGATGAGGATACGCAGTATTTT
TRBV7-9	-	-	TRBJ2-7	CASSLVTSGGEQYF	TGTGCCAGCAGCTTGGTTACGTCAGGTGGGGAGCAGTACTTC
TRBV6-5	-	-	TRBJ2-5	CASSYSLVSQETQYF	TGTGCCAGCAGTTACTCCTTGGTCAGCCAAGAGACCCAGTACTTC
TRBV27	TRBD2	-	TRBJ2-1	CASSLLYGSGIGGEQFF	TGTGCCAGCAGTTTATTGTACGGTAGCGGGATAGGCGGTGAGCAGTTCTTC
TRBV6-5	-	-	TRBJ2-4	CASSYPLDRTKNIQYF	TGTGCCAGCAGTTACCCCCTCGACAGGACAAAAAACATTCAGTACTTC
TRBV27	-	-	TRBJ1-3	CASSSRGGSYGNTIYF	TGTGCCAGCAGTTCCCGTGGAGGGTCTTATGGAAACACCATATATTTT
TRBV28	-	-	TRBJ1-6	CASSRTPGSSYNSPLHF	TGTGCCAGCAGTCGTACCCCGGGGAGCTCCTATAATTCACCCCTCCACTTT
TRBV25-1	-	-	TRBJ2-5	CASRDWLQETQYF	TGTGCCAGCCGGGACTGGCTCCAAGAGACCCAGTACTTC
TRBV7-9	TRBD2	-	TRBJ2-3	CASSLGAGADTQYF	TGTGCCAGCAGCCTAGGGGCGGGAGCAGATACGCAGTATTTT
TRBV6-5	-	-	TRBJ2-7	CASSYVRGPTYEQYF	TGTGCCAGCAGTTACGTCAGGGGCCCTACCTACGAGCAGTACTTC
TRBV9	-	-	TRBJ1-2	CASSGDGDYTF	TGTGCCAGCAGCGGAGATGGAGACTACACCTTC
TRBV29-1	TRBD2	once	TRBJ2-7	CSVDRLAGGNEQYF	TGCAGCGTGGATAGACTAGCGGGAGGTAACGAGCAGTACTTC
TRBV13	-	-	TRBJ1-1	CASSGTGSAEAFF	TGTGCCAGCAGCGGCACAGGGTCGGCTGAAGCTTTCTTT
TRBV7-2	TRBD2	-	TRBJ2-7	CASSLGEGSYEQYF	TGTGCCAGCAGCTTAGGGGAGGGGAGTTACGAGCAGTACTTC
TRBV27	-	once	TRBJ2-7	CASSLNRGTHEQYF	TGTGCCAGCAGTTTAAACCGGGGTACCCACGAGCAGTACTTC
TRBV29-1	-	-	TRBJ1-2	CSVEFYYGYTF	TGCAGCGTTGAATTCTACTATGGCTACACCTTC
TRBV10-3	-	-	TRBJ2-7	CAISPGVAANPREQYF	TGTGCCATCTCCCCCGGGGTAGCGGCGAACCCACGCGAGCAGTACTTC
TRBV2	TRBD2	-	TRBJ2-2	CASTGGSTGELFF	TGTGCCAGCACGGGGGGGAGCACCGGGGAGCTGTTTTTT
TRBV18	-	-	TRBJ2-5	CASSPPGPNQETQYF	TGTGCCAGCTCACCCCCAGGGCCTAACCAAGAGACCCAGTACTTC
TRBV28	TRBD1	-	TRBJ1-2	CASRGTVYGYTF	TGTGCCAGCCGCGGGACAGTCTATGGCTACACCTTC
TRBV5-1	-	-	TRBJ2-3	CASRQGYSTDTQYF	TGCGCCAGCAGGCAGGGTTACAGCACAGATACGCAGTATTTT
TRBV27	-	-	TRBJ2-6	CASSLAGPGANVLTF	TGTGCCAGCAGTTTGGCAGGGCCTGGGGCCAACGTCCTGACTTTC
TRBV9	-	-	TRBJ2-1	CASSVGANNEQFF	TGTGCCAGCAGCGTAGGAGCCAACAATGAGCAGTTCTTC
TRBV4-1	TRBD1	-	TRBJ2-1	CASSQVGPGGQFF	TGCGCCAGCAGTCAAGTGGGACCAGGGGGTCAGTTCTTC
TRBV9	TRBD2	-	TRBJ2-5	CASSPGTSSFRETQYF	TGTGCCAGCAGCCCTGGGACTAGCTCGTTTCGAGAGACCCAGTACTTC
TRBV9	TRBD2	-	TRBJ2-1	CASSVGGSGDEQFF	TGTGCCAGTAGCGTGGGCGGGAGCGGCGATGAGCAGTTCTTC
TRBV19	TRBD1	-	TRBJ2-7	CASSTYRGRREQYF	TGTGCCAGTAGTACCTACAGGGGGCGACGCGAGCAGTACTTC
TRBV27	TRBD1	-	TRBJ1-2	CASSRTGGYGYTF	TGTGCCAGCAGTAGAACAGGGGGCTATGGCTACACCTTC
TRBV27	TRBD2	-	TRBJ2-5	CASSLSSLAGGETQYF	TGTGCCAGCAGTTTATCATCGCTAGCGGGAGGAGAGACCCAGTACTTC